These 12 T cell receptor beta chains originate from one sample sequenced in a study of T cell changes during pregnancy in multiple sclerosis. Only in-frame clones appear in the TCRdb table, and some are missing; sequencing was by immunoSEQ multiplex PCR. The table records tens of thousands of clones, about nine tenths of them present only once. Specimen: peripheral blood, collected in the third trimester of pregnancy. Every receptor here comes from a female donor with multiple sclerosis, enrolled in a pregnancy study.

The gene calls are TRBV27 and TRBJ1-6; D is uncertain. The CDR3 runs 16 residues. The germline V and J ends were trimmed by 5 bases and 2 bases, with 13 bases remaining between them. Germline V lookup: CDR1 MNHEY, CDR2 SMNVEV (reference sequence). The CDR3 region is CASSDAGSAYNSPLHF. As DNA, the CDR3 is TGTGCCAGCAGTGACGCGGGCTCGGCCTATAATTCACCCCTCCACTTT.

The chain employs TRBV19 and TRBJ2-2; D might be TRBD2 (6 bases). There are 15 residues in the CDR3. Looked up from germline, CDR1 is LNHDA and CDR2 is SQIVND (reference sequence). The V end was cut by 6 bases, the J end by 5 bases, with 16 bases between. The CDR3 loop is CASRRTGRWTGELFF. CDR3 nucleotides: TGTGCCAGTAGGCGAACGGGGAGGTGGACCGGGGAGCTGTTTTTT. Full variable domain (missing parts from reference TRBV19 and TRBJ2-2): DGGITQSPKYLFRKEGQNVTLSCEQNLNHDAMYWYRQDPGQGLRLIYYSQIVNDFQKGDIAEGYSVSREKKESFPLTVTSAQKNPTAFYLCASRRTGRWTGELFFGEGSRLTVL.

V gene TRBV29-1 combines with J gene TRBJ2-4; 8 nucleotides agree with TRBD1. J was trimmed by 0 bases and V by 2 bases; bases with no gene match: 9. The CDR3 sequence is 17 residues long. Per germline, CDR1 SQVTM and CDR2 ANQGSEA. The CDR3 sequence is CSVESRQGTLAKNIQYF. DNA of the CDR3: TGCAGCGTTGAATCTAGACAGGGGACTTTAGCCAAAAACATTCAGTACTTC.

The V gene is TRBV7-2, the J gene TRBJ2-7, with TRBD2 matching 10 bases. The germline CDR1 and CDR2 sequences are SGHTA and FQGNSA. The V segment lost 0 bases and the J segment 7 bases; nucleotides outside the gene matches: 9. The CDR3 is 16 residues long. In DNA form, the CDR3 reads TGTGCCAGCAGCTTAGCGCAAGCGGGAGGGCCGCGGGAGCAGTACTTC. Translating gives CASSLAQAGGPREQYF.

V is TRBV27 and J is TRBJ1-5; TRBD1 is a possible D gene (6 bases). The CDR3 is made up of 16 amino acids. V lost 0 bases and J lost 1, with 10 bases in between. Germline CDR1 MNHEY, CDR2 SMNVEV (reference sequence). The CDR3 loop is CASSLSGTLSNQPQHF. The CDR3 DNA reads TGTGCCAGCAGTTTATCGGGGACATTGAGCAATCAGCCCCAGCATTTT.

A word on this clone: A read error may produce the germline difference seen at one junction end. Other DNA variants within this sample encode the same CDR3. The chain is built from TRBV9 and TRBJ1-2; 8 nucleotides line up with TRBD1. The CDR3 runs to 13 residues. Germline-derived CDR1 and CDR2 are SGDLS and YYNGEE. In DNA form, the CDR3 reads TGCGCCAGCAGCGTAGGACAGGGAGATGGCTACACCTTC. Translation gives CASSVGQGDGYTF.

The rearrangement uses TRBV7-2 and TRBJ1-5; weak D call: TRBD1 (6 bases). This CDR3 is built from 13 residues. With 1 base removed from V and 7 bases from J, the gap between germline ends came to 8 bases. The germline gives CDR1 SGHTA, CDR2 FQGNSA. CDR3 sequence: CASSLGGTQPQHF. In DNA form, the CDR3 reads TGTGCCAGCAGCTTAGGGGGGACACAGCCCCAGCATTTT.

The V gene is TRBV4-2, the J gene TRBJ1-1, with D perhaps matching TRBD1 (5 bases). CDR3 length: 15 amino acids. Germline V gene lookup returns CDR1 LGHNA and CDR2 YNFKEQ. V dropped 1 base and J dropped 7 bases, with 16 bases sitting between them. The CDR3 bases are TGTGCCAGCAGCCAAGGGGGCTCGGGGGAGAGTGAAGCTTTCTTT. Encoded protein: CASSQGGSGESEAFF.

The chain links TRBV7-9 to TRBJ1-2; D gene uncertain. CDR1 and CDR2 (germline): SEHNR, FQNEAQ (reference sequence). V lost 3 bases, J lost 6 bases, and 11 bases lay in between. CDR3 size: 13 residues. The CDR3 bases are TGTGCCAGCAGCTTGTGGCCTCAAGATGGCTACACCTTC. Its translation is CASSLWPQDGYTF.

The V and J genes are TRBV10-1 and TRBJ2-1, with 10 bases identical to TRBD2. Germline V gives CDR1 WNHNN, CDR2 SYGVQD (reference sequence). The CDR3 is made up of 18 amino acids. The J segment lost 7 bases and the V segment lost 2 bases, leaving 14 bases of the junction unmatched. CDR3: CASSEDVGLAVPKNEQFF. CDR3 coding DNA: TGCGCCAGCAGTGAGGATGTCGGACTAGCGGTCCCAAAGAATGAGCAGTTCTTC.

CDR3 amino acids: CASTEQGADSPLHF. The CDR3 DNA is TGTGCCAGCACCGAACAGGGGGCGGATTCACCCCTCCACTTT. The chain has TRBV2 and TRBJ1-6; 9 bases map to TRBD1. The CDR3 totals 14 residues. The junction had 6 bases not matched to a gene; V was cut back by 7 bases and J by 8 bases. CDR1 is SNHLY, CDR2 FYNNEI, per germline.

The CDR3 DNA reads TGTGCCAGTAGTCCACCGAGACAGGGGATGGATCAGCCCCAGCATTTT. Its translation is CASSPPRQGMDQPQHF. The V and J genes are TRBV19 and TRBJ1-5, with 8 bases lining up with TRBD1. This CDR3 contains 16 residues. V lost 5 bases to trimming and J lost 5 bases; unmatched junction nucleotides: 11. Germline CDR1 reads LNHDA; CDR2 reads SQIVND (reference sequence).